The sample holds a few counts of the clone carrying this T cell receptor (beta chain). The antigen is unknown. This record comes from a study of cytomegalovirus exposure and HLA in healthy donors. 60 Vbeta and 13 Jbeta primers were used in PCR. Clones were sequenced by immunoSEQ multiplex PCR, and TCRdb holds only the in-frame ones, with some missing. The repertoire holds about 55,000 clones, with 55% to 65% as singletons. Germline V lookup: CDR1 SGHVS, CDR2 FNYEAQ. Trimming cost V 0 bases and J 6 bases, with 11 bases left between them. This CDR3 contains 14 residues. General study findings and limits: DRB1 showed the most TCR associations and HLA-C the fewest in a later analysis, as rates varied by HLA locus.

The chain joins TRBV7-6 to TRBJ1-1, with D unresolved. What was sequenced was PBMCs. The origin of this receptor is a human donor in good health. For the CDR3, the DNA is TGTGCCAGCAGCTTAGCCTGGGAGAAGGCTGAAGCTTTCTTT. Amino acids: CASSLAWEKAEAFF.